Listed here are 6 T cell receptor beta chains from one sample, sequenced in a study of graft-versus-host responses after intestinal transplantation. These receptors' antigens are unknown. The repertoire was sequenced with immunoSEQ multiplex PCR; TCRdb's copy has only in-frame clones and lacks some. The sample has some 48,000 clones, approximately 95% seen once. The starting material was unstimulated CD8+ T cells sorted from spleen or lymph node cells, obtained before transplant. These TCRs come from a human donor who was the organ donor for an intestinal transplant.

The rearrangement links TRBV27 to TRBJ1-1; no firm D call. The CDR3 extends over 14 amino acids. The V gene's germline CDR1 is MNHEY and CDR2 SMNVEV (reference sequence). V lost 7 bases, J lost 4 bases, and 16 bases lay in between. CDR3 sequence reads: CASTLGSGGTEAFF. The CDR3 DNA reads TGTGCCAGCACCCTAGGGAGCGGTGGCACTGAAGCTTTCTTT.

CDR3 amino acids: CASSDRRVATDTQYF. As DNA, the CDR3 is TGTGCCAGCAGTGATCGGAGGGTGGCGACAGATACGCAGTATTTT. The gene calls are TRBV25-1 and TRBJ2-3; weak D call: TRBD2 (6 bases). Germline assignment: CDR1 MGHDK and CDR2 SYGVNS. V lost 3 bases to trimming and J lost 3 bases, with 13 bases between them. The CDR3 has 15 amino acids.

The chain recombines TRBV11-2 with TRBJ1-1; D uncertain. V lost 1 base, J lost 7 bases, and 7 bases lay in between. The CDR3 extends over 12 amino acids. CDR1 is SGHAT and CDR2 is FQNNGV in the germline V gene. This CDR3 is CASSLVQNEAFF. The CDR3 DNA sequence: TGTGCCAGCAGCTTAGTACAGAATGAAGCTTTCTTT.

This clone has only one observation. The chain is built from TRBV7-2 and TRBJ1-2; D is ambiguous. Germline V gene lookup returns CDR1 SGHTA and CDR2 FQGNSA. CDR3 length: 15 amino acids. Trimming removed 0 bases at V and 4 bases at J, with 12 bases between. CDR3 sequence: CASSLAAETPYGYTF. Here the CDR3 DNA reads TGTGCCAGCAGCTTAGCGGCAGAGACGCCCTATGGCTACACCTTC.

The chain employs TRBV4-1 and TRBJ2-5; D is undetermined. V was pared by 0 bases and J by 2 bases, with 10 bases between. The CDR3 totals 15 residues. Germline CDR1 reads MGHRA; CDR2 reads YSYEKL. CDR3 sequence reads: CASSQDQLAQETQYF. CDR3 nucleotides: TGCGCCAGCAGCCAAGACCAGCTGGCTCAAGAGACCCAGTACTTC.

This chain connects TRBV11-2 to TRBJ2-7; 9 nucleotides agree with TRBD1. V trimming: 5 bases; J trimming: 4 bases; junction bases outside the gene matches: 9. The V gene's germline CDR1 is SGHAT and CDR2 FQNNGV. This CDR3 region has 15 residues. CDR3 sequence: CASSPDRGVHYEQYF. The CDR3, as DNA: TGTGCCAGCAGCCCGGACAGGGGCGTACATTACGAGCAGTACTTC.